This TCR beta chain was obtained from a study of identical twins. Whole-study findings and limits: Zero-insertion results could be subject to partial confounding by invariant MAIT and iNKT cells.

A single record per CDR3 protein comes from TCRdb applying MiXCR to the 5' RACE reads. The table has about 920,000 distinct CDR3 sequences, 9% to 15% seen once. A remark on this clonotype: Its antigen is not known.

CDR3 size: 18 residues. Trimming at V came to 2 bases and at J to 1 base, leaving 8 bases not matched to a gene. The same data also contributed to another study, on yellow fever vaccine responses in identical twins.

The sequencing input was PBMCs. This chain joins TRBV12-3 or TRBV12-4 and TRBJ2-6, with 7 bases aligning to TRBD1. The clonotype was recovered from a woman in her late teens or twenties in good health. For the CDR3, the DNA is TGTGCCAGCAGTTTACCGGTGACAGGGAAATCTGGGGCCAACGTCCTGACTTTC. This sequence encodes CASSLPVTGKSGANVLTF.